This T cell receptor (beta chain) was recorded in a study of blood T cell repertoires in COVID-19. At the level of the study: Some COVID-19 samples were acute and others convalescent; all came from the United States, Italy and Spain.

Participants spanned ages roughly 18 to 95 years and resided in over 20 US areas. Participant-reported clinical history was the basis for cohort assignment. Data came from immunoSEQ multiplex PCR; TCRdb stores just in-frame clones and leaves some out. Here the sample spans around 210,000 clones, 89% being singletons. Germline V CDR1 and CDR2: MDHEN, SYDVKM. This CDR3 is built from 12 residues. Trimming shortened V by 5 bases and J by 6 bases, and 10 bases separated the two germline ends. The sequencing sample was made of PBMCs or T cells enriched from blood (not recorded which). The clonotype originates from a woman between 18 and 29 years old who had recovered from COVID-19. The chain combines TRBV28 with TRBJ1-2; no definite D call. CDR3 amino acids: CASSTDWDGYTF. The DNA of the CDR3 is TGTGCCAGCAGTACGGACTGGGATGGCTACACCTTC.